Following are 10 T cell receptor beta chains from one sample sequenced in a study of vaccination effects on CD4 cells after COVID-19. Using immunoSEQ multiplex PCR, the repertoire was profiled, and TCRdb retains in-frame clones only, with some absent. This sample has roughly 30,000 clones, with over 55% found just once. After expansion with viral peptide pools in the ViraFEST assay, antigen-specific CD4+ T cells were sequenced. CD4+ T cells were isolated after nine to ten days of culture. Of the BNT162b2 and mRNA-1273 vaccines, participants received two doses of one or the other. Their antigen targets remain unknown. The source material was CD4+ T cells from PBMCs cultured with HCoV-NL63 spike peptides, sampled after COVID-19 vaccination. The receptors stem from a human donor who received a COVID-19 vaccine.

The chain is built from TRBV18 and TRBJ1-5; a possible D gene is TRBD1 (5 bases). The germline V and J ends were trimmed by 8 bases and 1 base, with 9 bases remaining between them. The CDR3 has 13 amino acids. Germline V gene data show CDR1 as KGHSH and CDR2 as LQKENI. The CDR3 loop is CASHRDSNQPQHF. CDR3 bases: TGTGCCAGCCATCGGGACAGCAATCAGCCCCAGCATTTT.

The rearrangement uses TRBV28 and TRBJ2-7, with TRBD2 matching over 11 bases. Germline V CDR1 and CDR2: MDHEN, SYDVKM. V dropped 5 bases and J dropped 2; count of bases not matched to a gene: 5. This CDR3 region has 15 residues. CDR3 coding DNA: TGTGCCAGCAGTCCGCTAGCGGGAGGAGCCTACGAGCAGTACTTC. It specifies CASSPLAGGAYEQYF.

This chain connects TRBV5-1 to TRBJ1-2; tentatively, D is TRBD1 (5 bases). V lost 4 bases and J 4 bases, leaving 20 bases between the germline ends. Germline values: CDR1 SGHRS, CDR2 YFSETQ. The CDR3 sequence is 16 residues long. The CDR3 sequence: CASSEPARDSGYGYTF. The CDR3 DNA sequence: TGCGCCAGCAGCGAACCCGCCAGGGACTCGGGCTATGGCTACACCTTC.

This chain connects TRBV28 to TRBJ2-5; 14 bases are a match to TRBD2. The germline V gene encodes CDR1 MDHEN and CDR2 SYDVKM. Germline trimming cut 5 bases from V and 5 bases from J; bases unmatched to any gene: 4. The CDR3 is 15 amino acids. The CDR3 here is CASSGGLAGAETQYF. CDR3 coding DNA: TGTGCCAGCAGTGGGGGACTAGCGGGGGCCGAGACCCAGTACTTC.

The CDR3 nucleotides are TGCGCCAGCAGCTCGGGACTAGCGATTCCGGAATACGAGCAGTACTTC. Protein: CASSSGLAIPEYEQYF. The chain combines TRBV5-1 with TRBJ2-7; 10 nucleotides line up with TRBD2. Germline CDR1 SGHRS, CDR2 YFSETQ. J gave up 4 bases and V 3 bases, and 10 bases lay outside the gene matches. The CDR3 contains 16 residues.

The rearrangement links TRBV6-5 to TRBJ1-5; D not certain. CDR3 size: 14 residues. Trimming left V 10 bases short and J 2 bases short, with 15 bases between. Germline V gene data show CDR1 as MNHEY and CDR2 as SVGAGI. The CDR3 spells CATSLTERNQPQHF. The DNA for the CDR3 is TGTGCCACTTCCCTAACCGAACGCAATCAGCCCCAGCATTTT.

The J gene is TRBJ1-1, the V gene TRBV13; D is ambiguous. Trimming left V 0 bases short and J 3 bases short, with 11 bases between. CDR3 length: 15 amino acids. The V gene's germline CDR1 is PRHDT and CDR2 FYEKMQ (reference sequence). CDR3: CASSLGSQVHTEAFF. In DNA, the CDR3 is TGTGCCAGCAGCTTAGGTAGTCAGGTCCACACTGAAGCTTTCTTT.

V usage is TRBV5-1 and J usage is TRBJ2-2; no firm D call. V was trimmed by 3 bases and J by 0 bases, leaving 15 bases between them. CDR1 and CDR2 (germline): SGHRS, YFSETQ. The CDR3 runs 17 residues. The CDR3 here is CASSWALMGTNTGELFF. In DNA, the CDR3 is TGCGCCAGCAGCTGGGCTTTAATGGGGACGAACACCGGGGAGCTGTTTTTT.

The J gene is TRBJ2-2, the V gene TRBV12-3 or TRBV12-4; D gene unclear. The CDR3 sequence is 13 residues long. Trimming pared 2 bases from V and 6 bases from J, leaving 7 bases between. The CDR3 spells CASSLKGSGELFF. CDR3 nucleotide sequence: TGTGCCAGCAGTTTAAAAGGGTCCGGGGAGCTGTTTTTT.

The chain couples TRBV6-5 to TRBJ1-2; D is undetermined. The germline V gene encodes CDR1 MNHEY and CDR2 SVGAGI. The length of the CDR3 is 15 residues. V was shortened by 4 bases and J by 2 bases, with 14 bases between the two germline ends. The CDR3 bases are TGTGCCAGCAGTTCCCCGACCGGCAGGAACTATGGCTACACCTTC. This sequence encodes CASSSPTGRNYGYTF.